The next 25 T cell receptor beta chains were all read from a single sample in a study of siplizumab effects on memory and regulatory T cells. Sequenced by immunoSEQ multiplex PCR; TCRdb stores in-frame clones only, minus some. The table records some 88,000 clones, about 87% of them present only once. The sequencing sample was made of CD4+ T cells sorted from blood. The receptors stem from a human donor in good health.

The genes are TRBV7-3 and TRBJ2-7; 9 bases match TRBD2. CDR3 length: 14 residues. Germline V gene data show CDR1 as SGHTA and CDR2 as FQGTGA. Germline trimming cut 5 bases from V and 5 bases from J; bases unmatched to any gene: 7. CDR3 amino acids: CASSRLAGPDEQYF. CDR3 nucleotides: TGTGCCAGCAGCCGGCTAGCGGGACCTGACGAGCAGTACTTC.

This rearrangement joins TRBV7-9 to TRBJ2-2; no clear D gene. The germline gives CDR1 SEHNR, CDR2 FQNEAQ (reference sequence). The V end lost 10 bases, the J end lost 1 base, and 10 bases lay between the germline ends. The length of the CDR3 is 13 residues. CDR3 sequence: CATVRENTGELFF. CDR3 DNA: TGTGCCACCGTTAGGGAGAACACCGGGGAGCTGTTTTTT. The whole variable domain, remainder taken from reference TRBV7-9 and TRBJ2-2, is DTGVSQNPRHKITKRGQNVTFRCDPISEHNRLYWYRQTLGQGPEFLTYFQNEAQLEKSRLLSDRFSAERPKGSFSTLEIQRTEQGDSAMYLCATVRENTGELFFGEGSRLTVL.

This chain joins TRBV6-1 and TRBJ2-1, with TRBD1 as a possible D gene (5 bases). The length of the CDR3 is 15 residues. Deletions cut 4 bases from V and 7 bases from J, with 17 bases between. Looked up from germline, CDR1 is MNHNS and CDR2 is SASEGT. The CDR3 nucleotides read TGTGCCAGCAGTGCCTGGGAAGGGGTGGGAAATGAGCAGTTCTTC. Encoded protein: CASSAWEGVGNEQFF.

This clone occurred once. J is TRBJ2-2 and V is TRBV21-1; the D call in the table, TRBD1, was not verified against the DNA. TRBV21-1 is given as a pseudogene. The CDR3 length is 16 residues. CDR3 residues: CASSEESGRGTGELFF. CDR3 DNA: TGTGCCAGCAGCGAGGAAAGTGGCAGGGGCACCGGGGAGCTGTTTTTT.

This chain uses TRBV30 with TRBJ1-5; D perhaps matches TRBD1 (5 bases). CDR3 size: 13 residues. The germline V gene encodes CDR1 GTSNPN and CDR2 SVGIG (reference sequence). Trimming removed 2 bases from V and 11 bases from J, with 16 bases in between. This CDR3 reads CAWSRQTGASQHF. Written as DNA, the CDR3 is TGTGCCTGGAGTCGGCAAACAGGCGCGTCCCAGCATTTT.

This chain uses TRBV4-1 with TRBJ2-2; D gene uncertain. Germline CDR1 and CDR2: MGHRA and YSYEKL. The V end was cut by 0 bases, the J end by 0 bases, with 5 bases between. The CDR3 has 15 amino acids. CDR3: CASSQDRANTGELFF. The CDR3 bases are TGCGCCAGCAGCCAAGACCGGGCGAACACCGGGGAGCTGTTTTTT.

This sequence joins TRBV19 and TRBJ1-5; D is uncertain. This CDR3 is built from 16 residues. V was cut by 6 bases and J by 2 bases, with 17 bases left in between. Germline CDR1 is LNHDA and CDR2 is SQIVND (reference sequence). In nucleotides, the CDR3 is TGTGCCAGTAGCAACCCCCTCCTAGGAGGCAATCAGCCCCAGCATTTT. This gives the protein CASSNPLLGGNQPQHF.

The chain joins TRBV6-1 to TRBJ2-7; 11 bases are a match to TRBD1. Germline V gene lookup returns CDR1 MNHNS and CDR2 SASEGT. V was clipped by 10 bases and J by 3 bases; unmatched bases: 5. The CDR3 is 13 residues long. The CDR3 DNA reads TGTGCCACCGGACAGGGGGCGGTCTACGAGCAGTACTTC. Its protein product is CATGQGAVYEQYF.

The CDR3 protein is CASSHPGLSSYNEQFF. CDR3 sequence (DNA): TGCGCCAGCAGCCATCCGGGACTAAGCTCCTACAATGAGCAGTTCTTC. The chain combines TRBV4-1 with TRBJ2-1, with 7 bases fitting TRBD2. CDR1 and CDR2 from the germline V gene are MGHRA and YSYEKL. This CDR3 comprises 16 residues. With 3 bases clipped from V and 0 bases from J, the junction kept 5 bases outside the gene matches.

This chain joins TRBV9 and TRBJ2-7; 10 bases map to TRBD1. The germline V gene has CDR1 SGDLS and CDR2 YYNGEE. The CDR3 is 12 residues long. V lost 4 bases to trimming and J lost 6 bases; unmatched junction nucleotides: 1. In DNA form, the CDR3 reads TGTGCCAGCAGCCGGACAGGGGGCGAGCAGTACTTC. Its protein is CASSRTGGEQYF.

The gene calls are TRBV30 and TRBJ2-3; 10 bases agree with TRBD2. Germline CDR1 reads GTSNPN; CDR2 reads SVGIG (reference sequence). Losses at the gene ends were 5 bases for V and 6 bases for J; bases not matched to a gene: 8. CDR3 size: 14 residues. DNA for the CDR3: TGTGCCTGGCGAGCGGGAGGGCTATTCGATACGCAGTATTTT. Its protein product is CAWRAGGLFDTQYF.

This chain joins TRBV30 and TRBJ2-3; D not resolved. This CDR3 spans 12 amino acids. Germline CDR1 is GTSNPN and CDR2 is SVGIG (reference sequence). Deletions cut 3 bases from V and 0 bases from J, with 4 bases between. The CDR3, as DNA: TGTGCCTGGAGGGTCAGCACAGATACGCAGTATTTT. Translating gives CAWRVSTDTQYF. Combining the CDR3 with reference TRBV30 and TRBJ2-3 gives the whole variable domain SQTIHQWPATLVQPVGSPLSLECTVEGTSNPNLYWYRQAAGRGLQLLFYSVGIGQISSEVPQNLSASRPQDRQFILSSKKLLLSDSGFYLCAWRVSTDTQYFGPGTRLTVL.

This clone was counted a single time. The genes are TRBV7-2 and TRBJ2-2, with 8 positions matching TRBD1. There are 15 residues in the CDR3. Per the germline V gene, CDR1 is SGHTA and CDR2 is FQGNSA. Germline trimming cut 4 bases from V and 4 bases from J; bases unmatched to any gene: 5. CDR3 residues: CASSSTTGVTGELFF. CDR3 bases: TGTGCCAGCAGCTCGACGACAGGGGTCACCGGGGAGCTGTTTTTT.

The V call is TRBV5-1, the J call TRBJ1-4; D not certain. Trimming shortened V by 1 base and J by 8 bases, and 9 bases separated the two germline ends. CDR3 size: 13 residues. CDR1 is SGHRS, CDR2 YFSETQ, per germline. The CDR3 bases are TGCGCCAGCAGCTTGAAGGTCGGCGAAAAACTGTTTTTT. Translation gives CASSLKVGEKLFF.

This clone has more than one count but fewer than ten. This rearrangement joins TRBV29-1 to TRBJ2-2; 9 nucleotides agree with TRBD2. This CDR3 comprises 16 residues. V dropped 7 bases and J dropped 5; count of bases not matched to a gene: 14. Germline V gene data show CDR1 as SQVTM and CDR2 as ANQGSEA. The CDR3 is CSATSFGGRGTGELFF. CDR3 DNA sequence: TGCAGCGCAACCTCATTTGGCGGGAGGGGAACCGGGGAGCTGTTTTTT.

Written as DNA, the CDR3 is TGTGCCAGCAGTTTGGGTACTAGTTTCGGTGAGCAGTTCTTC. This gives the protein CASSLGTSFGEQFF. This chain links TRBV6-5 with TRBJ2-1; D perhaps matches TRBD2 (5 bases). Germline V gene data show CDR1 as MNHEY and CDR2 as SVGAGI. This CDR3 is built from 14 residues. With 4 bases removed from V and 9 bases from J, the gap between germline ends came to 16 bases.

V is TRBV5-4 and J is TRBJ2-5, with D perhaps matching TRBD2 (6 bases). CDR1 and CDR2 (germline): SGHNT, YYREEE (reference sequence). The V and J ends lost 4 bases and 2 bases respectively, with 12 bases between them. This CDR3 contains 14 residues. The chain's CDR3 is CASSIGGTQETQYF. Here the CDR3 DNA reads TGTGCCAGCAGCATTGGGGGGACGCAAGAGACCCAGTACTTC.

The V and J genes are TRBV6-5 and TRBJ1-1, with 7 bases lining up with TRBD1. The trim removed 5 bases at V and 7 bases at J, leaving 13 bases unmatched. Germline V CDR1 and CDR2: MNHEY, SVGAGI. The CDR3 extends over 15 amino acids. The CDR3 sequence is CASSRPGTAGNEAFF. The CDR3 DNA follows: TGTGCCAGCAGTCGACCCGGGACAGCTGGGAATGAAGCTTTCTTT.

This clone was counted between two and nine times. The chain carries TRBV19 and TRBJ1-3, with D uncertain. Germline CDR1 is LNHDA and CDR2 is SQIVND (reference sequence). The CDR3 length is 16 residues. V was pared by 1 base and J by 4 bases, with 14 bases between. As DNA, the CDR3 is TGTGCCAGTAGTATAGCCGTCTATGGCTCGGGAAACACCATATATTTT. As protein: CASSIAVYGSGNTIYF.

The gene calls are TRBV7-9 and TRBJ2-7; a possible D gene is TRBD2 (5 bases). This CDR3 has 14 residues. The V end lost 5 bases, the J end lost 1 base, and 12 bases lay between the germline ends. Germline CDR1 and CDR2: SEHNR and FQNEAQ (reference sequence). CDR3 in DNA: TGTGCCAGCAGCCCGCGGGCGGGTTCCTACGAGCAGTACTTC. Translating it yields CASSPRAGSYEQYF.

The gene calls are TRBV27 and TRBJ2-7; D call uncertain. The CDR3 spans 12 residues. Germline V lookup: CDR1 MNHEY, CDR2 SMNVEV (reference sequence). V was cut by 10 bases and J by 3 bases, with 13 bases left in between. This chain's CDR3 is CATLHANYEQYF. The CDR3, as DNA: TGTGCCACGTTGCACGCGAACTACGAGCAGTACTTC.

This clone was seen a handful of times. V usage is TRBV10-3 and J usage is TRBJ2-7; 7 nucleotides line up with TRBD2. The germline V gene encodes CDR1 ENHRY and CDR2 SYGVKD. This CDR3 region has 15 residues. V trimming: 4 bases; J trimming: 0 bases; junction bases outside the gene matches: 6. The CDR3 here is CAISAVGTISYEQYF. DNA for the CDR3: TGTGCCATCAGTGCTGTGGGGACTATCTCCTACGAGCAGTACTTC.

V usage is TRBV4-2 and J usage is TRBJ2-3; D not certain. This CDR3 is built from 15 residues. Germline V lookup: CDR1 LGHNA, CDR2 YNFKEQ. Trimming stripped 0 bases from V and 2 bases from J, with 9 bases between. CDR3 sequence reads: CASSQDYRITDTQYF. The CDR3, as DNA: TGTGCCAGCAGCCAAGATTACCGGATCACAGATACGCAGTATTTT.

CDR3 sequence reads: CASSRYGGGNTEAFF. CDR3 nucleotides: TGCGCCAGCAGCCGGTACGGGGGCGGGAACACTGAAGCTTTCTTT. The V call is TRBV4-1, the J call TRBJ1-1, with D possibly being TRBD1 (6 bases). Germline CDR1 MGHRA, CDR2 YSYEKL. The CDR3 runs to 15 residues. Deletions cut 4 bases from V and 1 base from J, with 13 bases between.

The CDR3 DNA sequence: TGTGCCAGCTCCGACGGGGGCCAAGAGACCCAGTACTTC. The encoded protein is CASSDGGQETQYF. J is TRBJ2-5 and V is TRBV18; D perhaps matches TRBD2 (6 bases). V lost 6 bases, J lost 1 base, and 9 bases lay in between. CDR3 length equals 13 residues. Germline CDR1 is KGHSH and CDR2 is LQKENI.